This section outlines one TCR beta chain sequence together with its context. Its antigen is undetermined. Produced via immunoSEQ multiplex PCR; TCRdb's table is partial and in-frame only. The data show some 100,000 clones, less than 95% seen once. V lost 8 bases and J 0 bases, leaving 19 bases between the germline ends. In germline, CDR1 is MGHRA, CDR2 YSYEKL. The CDR3 covers 16 residues. This sample stems from a study of T cell responses to AZD1222 COVID-19 vaccine. Study-wide background: Second-dose intervals of approximately 4 or approximately 12 weeks were pooled.

Regarding the study as a whole: Unmutated variant regions are reportedly the target of nearly half of TCRs that are spike-specific. Clonal diversity was possibly underestimated, and white British individuals and females predominated among donors.

The clonotype was recovered from an adult in good health. The sequences come from peripheral blood, collected on day 0 of AZD1222 vaccination. The genes are TRBV4-1 and TRBJ1-1; D call uncertain. The CDR3 DNA reads TGCGCCAGCGCCGGCGGCCCCCCGGAGGTGAACACTGAAGCTTTCTTT. Its protein is CASAGGPPEVNTEAFF.